This T cell receptor beta chain was captured in a study of immune characterization of retroperitoneal liposarcoma. The CDR3 has 14 residues. V was shortened by 7 bases and J by 10 bases, with 20 bases between the two germline ends. Germline V gives CDR1 WSHSY, CDR2 SAAADI. One entry per CDR3 protein results from TCRdb running MiXCR on the PCR reads. The sample shows around 10,000 distinct CDR3 sequences, around a quarter of them seen only once. This clonotype showed up just a few times. The sequencing sample was made of tumor tissue. This sequence was found in a female donor with retroperitoneal liposarcoma. This chain joins TRBV10-2 and TRBJ2-1; a possible D gene is TRBD2 (6 bases). CDR3 loop: CASTEDYPSYEQFF. The DNA of the CDR3 is TGCGCCAGCACCGAGGACTACCCCTCCTACGAGCAGTTCTTC.